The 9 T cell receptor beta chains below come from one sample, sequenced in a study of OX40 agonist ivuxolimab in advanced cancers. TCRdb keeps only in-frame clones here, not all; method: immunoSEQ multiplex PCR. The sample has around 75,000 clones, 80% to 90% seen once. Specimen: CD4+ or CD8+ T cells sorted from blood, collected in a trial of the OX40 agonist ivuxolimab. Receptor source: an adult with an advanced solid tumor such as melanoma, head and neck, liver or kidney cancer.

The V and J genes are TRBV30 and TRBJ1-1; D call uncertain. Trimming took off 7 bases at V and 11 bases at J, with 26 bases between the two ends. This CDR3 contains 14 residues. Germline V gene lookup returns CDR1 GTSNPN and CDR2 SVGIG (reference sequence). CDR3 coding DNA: TGTGCCTCTAACAACCGGGCCACCTCACCGGGGGCTTTCTTT. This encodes CASNNRATSPGAFF.

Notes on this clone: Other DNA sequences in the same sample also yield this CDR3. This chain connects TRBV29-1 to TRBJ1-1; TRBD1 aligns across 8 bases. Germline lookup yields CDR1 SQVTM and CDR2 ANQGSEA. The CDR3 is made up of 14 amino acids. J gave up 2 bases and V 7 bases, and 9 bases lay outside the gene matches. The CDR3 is CSAPGQGRNTEAFF. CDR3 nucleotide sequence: TGCAGCGCCCCCGGACAGGGCAGAAACACTGAAGCTTTCTTT.

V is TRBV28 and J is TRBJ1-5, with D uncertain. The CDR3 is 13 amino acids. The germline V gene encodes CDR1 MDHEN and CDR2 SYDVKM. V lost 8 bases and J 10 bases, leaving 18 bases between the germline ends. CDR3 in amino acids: CASHGRPPGPQHF. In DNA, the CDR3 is TGTGCCAGCCACGGCAGGCCCCCCGGACCCCAGCATTTT.

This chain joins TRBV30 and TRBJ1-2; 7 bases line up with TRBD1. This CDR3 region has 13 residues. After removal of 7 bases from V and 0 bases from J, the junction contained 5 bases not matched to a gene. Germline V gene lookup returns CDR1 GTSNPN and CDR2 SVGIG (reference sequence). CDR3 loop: CASTGASNYGYTF. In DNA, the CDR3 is TGTGCCTCCACAGGGGCTTCTAACTATGGCTACACCTTC.

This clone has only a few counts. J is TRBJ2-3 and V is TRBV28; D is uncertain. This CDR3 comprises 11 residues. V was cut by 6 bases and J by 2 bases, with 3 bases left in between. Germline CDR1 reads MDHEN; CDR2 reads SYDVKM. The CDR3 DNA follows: TGTGCCAGCAGGAACACAGATACGCAGTATTTT. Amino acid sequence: CASRNTDTQYF.

Here the CDR3 reads CASSSYRGLLVAEQYF. CDR3 coding DNA: TGTGCCAGCAGCTCCTACAGGGGGCTGCTGGTGGCCGAGCAGTACTTC. The chain carries TRBV11-2 and TRBJ2-7, with 9 bases matching TRBD1. This CDR3 has 16 residues. CDR1 is SGHAT and CDR2 is FQNNGV in the germline V gene. Trimming cost V 4 bases and J 6 bases; bases outside gene matches: 13.

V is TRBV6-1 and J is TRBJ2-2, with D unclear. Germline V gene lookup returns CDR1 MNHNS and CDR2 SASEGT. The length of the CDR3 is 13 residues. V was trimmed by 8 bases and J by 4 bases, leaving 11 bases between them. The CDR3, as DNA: TGTGCCAGCTCACCAATTGGCACCGGGGAGCTGTTTTTT. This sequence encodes CASSPIGTGELFF.

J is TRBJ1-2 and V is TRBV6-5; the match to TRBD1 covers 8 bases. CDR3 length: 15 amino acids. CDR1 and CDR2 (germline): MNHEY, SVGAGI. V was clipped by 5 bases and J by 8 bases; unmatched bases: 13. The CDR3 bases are TGTGCCAGCAGTCGCGCTGGACAGGGAGGGGGAGGCTACACCTTC. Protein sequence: CASSRAGQGGGGYTF.

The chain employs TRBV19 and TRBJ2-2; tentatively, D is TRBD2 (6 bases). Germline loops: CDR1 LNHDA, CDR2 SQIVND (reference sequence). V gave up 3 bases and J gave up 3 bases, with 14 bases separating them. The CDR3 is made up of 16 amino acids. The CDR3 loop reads CASSIMGREDTGELFF. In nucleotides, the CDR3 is TGTGCCAGTAGTATTATGGGCAGGGAGGACACCGGGGAGCTGTTTTTT.